This T cell receptor (beta chain) was recovered during a study of vaccination and CD4 T cells after COVID-19. Time point here: late sampling 161 to 241 days after vaccination in three convalescent patients. Treatment noted: approximately nine-day PBMC culture with coronavirus spike peptide pools or control peptides (ViraFEST assay). Comment on this clonotype: The antigen remains undetermined.

The Oncomine TCR Beta short-read assay sequenced DNA from cultured CD4+ T cells. Via MiXCR, TCRdb re-called the PCR reads, giving one row per CDR3 protein. The table records some 25,000 distinct CDR3 sequences, roughly 33% of them present only once. The specimen comprised CD4+ T cells from blood, cultured in vitro, sampled about 7 months after SARS-CoV-2 vaccination. The origin of this receptor is a human donor who had recovered from COVID-19.

CDR3 region: CSGREEIENGYTF. CDR3 nucleotides: TGCAGTGGACGGGAAGAAATCGAAAATGGCTACACCTTC. The chain is built from TRBV20-1 and TRBJ1-2; D is unresolved. V gave up 7 bases and J gave up 6 bases, with 18 bases separating them. The CDR3 runs 13 residues. CDR1 is DFQATT, CDR2 SNEGSKA, per germline (reference sequence).